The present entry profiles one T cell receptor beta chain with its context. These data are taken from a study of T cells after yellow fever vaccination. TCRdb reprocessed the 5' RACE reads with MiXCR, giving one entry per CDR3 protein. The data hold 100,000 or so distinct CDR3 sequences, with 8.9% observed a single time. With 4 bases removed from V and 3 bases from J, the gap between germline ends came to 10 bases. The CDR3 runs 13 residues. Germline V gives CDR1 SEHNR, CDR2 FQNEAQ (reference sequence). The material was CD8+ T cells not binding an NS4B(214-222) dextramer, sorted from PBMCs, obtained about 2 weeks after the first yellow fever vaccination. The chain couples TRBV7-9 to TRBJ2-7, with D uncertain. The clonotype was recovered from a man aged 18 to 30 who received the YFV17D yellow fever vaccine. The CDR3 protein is CASSYAALYEQYV. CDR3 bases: TGTGCCAGCAGCTACGCAGCCCTCTACGAGCAGTACGTC.